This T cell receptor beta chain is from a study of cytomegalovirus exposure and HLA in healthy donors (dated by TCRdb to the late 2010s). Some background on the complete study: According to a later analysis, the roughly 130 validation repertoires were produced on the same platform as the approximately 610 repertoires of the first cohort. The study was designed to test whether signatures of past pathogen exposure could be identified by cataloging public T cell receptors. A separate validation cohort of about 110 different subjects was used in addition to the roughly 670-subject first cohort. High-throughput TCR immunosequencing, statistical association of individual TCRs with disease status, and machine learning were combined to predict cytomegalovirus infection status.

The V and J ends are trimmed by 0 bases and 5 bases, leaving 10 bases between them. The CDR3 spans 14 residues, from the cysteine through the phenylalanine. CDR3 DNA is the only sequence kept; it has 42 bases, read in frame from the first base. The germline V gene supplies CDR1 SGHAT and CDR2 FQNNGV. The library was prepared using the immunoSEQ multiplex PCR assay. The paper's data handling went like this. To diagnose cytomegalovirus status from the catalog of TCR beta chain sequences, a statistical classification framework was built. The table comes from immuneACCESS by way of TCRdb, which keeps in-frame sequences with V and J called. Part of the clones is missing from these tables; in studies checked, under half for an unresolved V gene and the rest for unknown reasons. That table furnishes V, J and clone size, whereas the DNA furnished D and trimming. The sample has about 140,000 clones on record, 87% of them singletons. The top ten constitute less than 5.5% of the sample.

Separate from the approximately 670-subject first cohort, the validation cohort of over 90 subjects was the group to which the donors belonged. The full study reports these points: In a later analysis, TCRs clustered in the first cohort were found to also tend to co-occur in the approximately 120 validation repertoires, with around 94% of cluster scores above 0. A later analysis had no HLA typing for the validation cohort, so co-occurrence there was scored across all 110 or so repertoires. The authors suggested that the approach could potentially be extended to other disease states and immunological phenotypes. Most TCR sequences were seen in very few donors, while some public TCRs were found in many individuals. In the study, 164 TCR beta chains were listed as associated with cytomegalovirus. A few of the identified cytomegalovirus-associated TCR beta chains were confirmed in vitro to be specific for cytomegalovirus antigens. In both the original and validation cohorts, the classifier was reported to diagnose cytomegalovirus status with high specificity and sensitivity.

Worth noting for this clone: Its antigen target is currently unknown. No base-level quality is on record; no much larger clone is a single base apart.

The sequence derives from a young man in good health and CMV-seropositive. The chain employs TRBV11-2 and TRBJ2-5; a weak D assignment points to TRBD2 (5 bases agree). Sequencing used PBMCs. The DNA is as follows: TGTGCCAGCAGCTTAGATTGGGGAGCGGAGACCCAGTACTTC. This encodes CASSLDWGAETQYF.